Listed here are 11 T cell receptor beta chains from one sample, sequenced in a study of CXCR3-negative and CXCR3-positive naive CD8 T cells. The method, 5' RACE with UMI labels, was used to prepare the TRB cDNA libraries. TCRdb processed the 5' RACE reads again and assigns one entry to each CDR3 protein, with no DNA. The sample has 70,000 to 95,000 distinct CDR3 sequences. Sequencing was done on a sample of naive CXCR3- CD8+ T cells from blood. The subset denotes: CD45RO-CCR7+CD27+CD95- naive CD8+ T cells lacking CXCR3 (TNR3-). These receptors were taken from a human donor in good health. Some clones in this sample may be carry-over from other donors' samples.

The V call is TRBV4-1, the J call TRBJ2-1. The CDR3 is made up of 15 amino acids. Germline V CDR1 and CDR2: MGHRA, YSYEKL. CDR3 loop: CASSQEPRSYNEQFF.

The V call is TRBV14, the J call TRBJ2-3; TCRdb names TRBD1, which stays unverified in the absence of DNA. CDR1 and CDR2 from the germline V gene are SGHDN and FVKESK. The CDR3 covers 16 residues. This CDR3 reads CASSRTGGTLTDTQYF.

The chain employs TRBV3-1 and TRBJ2-2; absent DNA, TCRdb's TRBD1 call cannot be checked. This CDR3 is 17 amino acids long. The germline CDR1 and CDR2 sequences are LGHDT and YNNKEL (reference sequence). CDR3 sequence reads: CASSQGRQGIGTGELFF.

CDR3 sequence: CASSQGRNYGYTF. The V gene is TRBV14, the J gene TRBJ1-2. CDR1 and CDR2 from the germline V gene are SGHDN and FVKESK. The CDR3 is made up of 13 amino acids. The full variable domain, completed using reference TRBV14 and TRBJ1-2, is EAGVTQFPSHSVIEKGQTVTLRCDPISGHDNLYWYRRVMGKEIKFLLHFVKESKQDESGMPNNRFLAERTGGTYSTLKVQPAELEDSGVYFCASSQGRNYGYTFGSGTRLTVV.

This chain uses TRBV7-9 with TRBJ1-5; there is no DNA to check the TCRdb D call of TRBD1. The germline V gene has CDR1 SEHNR and CDR2 FQNEAQ (reference sequence). There are 12 residues in the CDR3. The CDR3 region is CATGTENQPQHF.

The chain is built from TRBV6-5 and TRBJ2-5; with no DNA, the TCRdb D assignment of TRBD2 cannot be verified. Germline CDR1 and CDR2: MNHEY and SVGAGI. This CDR3 is 15 amino acids long. The CDR3 here is CASSYSNAGAETQYF.

The rearrangement uses TRBV7-8 and TRBJ2-7; absent DNA, TCRdb's TRBD2 call cannot be checked. The CDR3 length is 13 residues. In germline, CDR1 is SGHVS, CDR2 FQNEAQ. This chain's CDR3 is CASSNPEGNEQYF.

This chain connects TRBV28 to TRBJ2-3; TCRdb names TRBD1, which stays unverified in the absence of DNA. Per the germline V gene, CDR1 is MDHEN and CDR2 is SYDVKM. This CDR3 spans 13 amino acids. The chain's CDR3 is CASSRPDLGTQYF.

CDR3 loop: CASSGTASYNSPLHF. V and J are TRBV7-2 and TRBJ1-6; TCRdb proposes TRBD1, but this gene call is untestable without DNA. From germline, CDR1 is SGHTA and CDR2 FQGNSA. The CDR3 loop spans 15 amino acids.

V is TRBV29-1 and J is TRBJ2-1; TCRdb lists TRBD1, though no DNA is available to test this call. The germline V gene encodes CDR1 SQVTM and CDR2 ANQGSEA. The CDR3 contains 12 residues. The CDR3 spells CSVEDTGDEQFF.

The chain couples TRBV21-1 to TRBJ2-5. TRBV21-1 is assigned pseudogene status. This CDR3 comprises 13 residues. The CDR3 here is CASSGQSQETQYF.